This TCR beta chain came from a study of regulatory T cells in long-lasting Graves disease (dated by TCRdb to the early 2020s). Regarding the complete study: Persistent Graves' disease was defined as persistently positive TSH receptor autoantibodies together with antithyroid drug treatment for over 5 years. Persistent Graves' disease patients were compared with newly diagnosed Graves' disease patients by peripheral blood TCR sequencing and RNA sequencing. The study took place in China and was registered as a clinical trial. A total of around 35 samples underwent TCR sequencing: around 13 from persistent and roughly 20 from newly diagnosed Graves' disease patients. Persistent Graves' disease patients in the clinical cohort had taken antithyroid drugs for approximately 9.5 years on average. Study-wide conclusions, independent of this receptor: Only the TCR beta chain was sequenced and analyzed. As a limitation, the authors acknowledged that the small sample size may reduce accuracy. A larger number of public clonotypes was shared among persistent patients (around 2,500) than among newly diagnosed patients (around 890). Preferential use of TRBV28, TRBJ1-2 and TRBJ2-5 was observed in persistent disease, whereas TRBV20-1 and TRBJ2-1 were favored in newly diagnosed disease. Lower TCR Shannon entropy and fewer highly expanded clones were observed in persistent Graves' disease patients than in newly diagnosed patients, which suggested clonal expansion. The study examined only peripheral blood because the primary lesion, thyroid tissue, could not be accessed.

The time point label, read with the paper, signifies: persistent/refractory GD, antithyroid drugs over 5 years with positive TRAb. RNA was extracted from PBMCs in TRIzol for both TCR sequencing and RNA sequencing. Graves' disease was diagnosed according to American Thyroid Association guidelines. The patients came from an endocrinology department in Xi'an, China. Each patient gave roughly 8.4 milliliters of peripheral blood, collected in an EDTA anticoagulant tube. Ficoll Paque Plus density gradient separation was used to isolate PBMCs, and no further T cell sorting was performed. RNA quality was checked with an Agilent 2100 Bioanalyzer and agarose gel, and concentration with a NanoDrop 2000. The germline V gene provides CDR1 SGHAT and CDR2 FQNNGV. For this chain, trimming is 7 bases at the V end and 5 bases at the J end, and the number of junction bases without a gene match is 7. From cysteine to phenylalanine, the CDR3 is 15 amino acids long. Here the CDR3 DNA is all that survives: 45 bases in frame from base 1.

The table lists this clonotype with many counts. The antigen this receptor binds is unknown. Base qualities are missing; no much larger clone stands one base away. To prepare the library, multiplex PCR was applied. The data were produced on an Illumina HiSeq 4000. CDR3 regions were amplified by Arm-PCR with iRepertoire HTBI primers to construct TCR beta libraries. Before sequencing, the PCR products underwent gel purification. The original pipeline was this. Gene usage analysis of CDR3 amino acid clonotypes relied on the roughly 60 TRBV and 12 to 15 TRBJ segments identified across samples. COPE and FqMerger were used to merge filtered high-quality paired reads into contigs. BLAST was used to align contigs to IMGT TRBV, TRBD and TRBJ reference genes, with CDR3 defined following IMGT. Highly expanded clones were defined as clonotypes with a frequency above 0.1%. Repertoire diversity was measured by Shannon entropy, and V-J evenness by the Gini coefficient. Clonotypes shared by more than one individual were considered public. Starting from the raw public reads, TCRdb applied fastp trimming at Q25, assembled clones with MiXCR and retained in-frame beta chains. Every entry covers one CDR3 protein and lists the most common genes and DNA from its rows. What appears here as the V and J calls and clone size reflects TCRdb's work, not the paper's. The sample table shows about 300,000 distinct CDR3 sequences, and 20% to 25% are seen once. The leading ten clones occupy approximately 60% of the sample.

The clonotype comes from a female donor with Graves disease. In this chain, TRBV11-2 is recombined with TRBJ1-4, with 10 bases in between that match TRBD1. The starting material was peripheral blood mononuclear cells (PBMCs), obtained when the disease was refractory, from a patient treated with antithyroid drugs. The nucleotide sequence reads as follows: TGTGCCAGCACCAAGGGACAGGGGCACAATGAAAAACTGTTTTTT. Its protein is CASTKGQGHNEKLFF.